The present TCR beta chain was sequenced within a study of blood T cells in healthy people across ages. This clonotype turned up a few times. Its cognate antigen is unknown. A second roughly 6 to 12 cycle PCR used barcoded and J-beta primers. TCRdb reanalysed the 5' RACE reads using MiXCR and keeps one entry per CDR3 protein. The table includes about 800,000 distinct CDR3 sequences, 20% to 30% detected once. Per-sample yields of isolated PBMCs were at least 7 million. Study-level results: Comparison with aged donors showed that long-lived donors had more naive CD4+ cells and higher diversity.

Germline V gives CDR1 LGHDT, CDR2 YNNKEL (reference sequence). The CDR3 consists of 13 residues. V was cut by 1 base and J by 5 bases, with 6 bases left in between. These same data were also listed under a study on T cells of mothers and their children. According to that study: The authors found no persistent microchimeric T cell clones.

The chain recombines TRBV3-1 with TRBJ2-1; D is undetermined. This sequence was found in a boy between 10 and 17 years old in good health. Sequencing used blood. This CDR3 is CASSQGRNNEQFF. The DNA for the CDR3 is TGTGCCAGCAGCCAAGGTAGGAACAATGAGCAGTTCTTC.